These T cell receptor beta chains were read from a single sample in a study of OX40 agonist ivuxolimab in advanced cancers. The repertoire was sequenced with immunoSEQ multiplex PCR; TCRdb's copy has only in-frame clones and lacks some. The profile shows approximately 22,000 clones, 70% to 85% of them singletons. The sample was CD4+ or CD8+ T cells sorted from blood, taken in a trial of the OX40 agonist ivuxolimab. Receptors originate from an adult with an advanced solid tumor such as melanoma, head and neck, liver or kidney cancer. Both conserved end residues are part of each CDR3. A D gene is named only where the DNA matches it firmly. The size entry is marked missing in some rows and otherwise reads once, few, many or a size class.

CDR3 protein: CASSLVAGPSNEQFF; CDR3 DNA: TGTGCCAGCAGCTTGGTAGCGGGACCCTCTAATGAGCAGTTCTTC; clone size: .; CDR3 length: 15; J gene: TRBJ2-1; D gene: TRBD2; V gene: TRBV5-4
CDR3 protein: CVWRVGTSGSYEQYF; CDR3 DNA: TGTGTCTGGAGGGTGGGGACTAGCGGCTCCTACGAGCAGTACTTC; clone size: .; CDR3 length: 15; J gene: TRBJ2-7; D gene: TRBD2; V gene: TRBV30
CDR3 protein: CASSLAGLAGRNEQFF; CDR3 DNA: TGTGCCAGCAGCTTAGCGGGACTAGCAGGCCGCAATGAGCAGTTCTTC; clone size: .; CDR3 length: 16; J gene: TRBJ2-1; D gene: TRBD2; V gene: TRBV7-9
CDR3 protein: CAWSGGNYGYTF; CDR3 DNA: TGTGCCTGGAGTGGGGGGAACTATGGCTACACCTTC; clone size: .; CDR3 length: 12; J gene: TRBJ1-2; D gene: .; V gene: TRBV30
CDR3 protein: CASSLEATGLYGYTF; CDR3 DNA: TGTGCCAGCAGCTTAGAGGCGACAGGGCTCTATGGCTACACCTTC; clone size: .; CDR3 length: 15; J gene: TRBJ1-2; D gene: TRBD1; V gene: TRBV7-2
CDR3 protein: CAWSVLGGTEAFF; CDR3 DNA: TGTGCCTGGAGTGTACTCGGGGGCACTGAAGCTTTCTTT; clone size: .; CDR3 length: 13; J gene: TRBJ1-1; D gene: .; V gene: TRBV30
CDR3 protein: CASSLASGHTDTQYF; CDR3 DNA: TGTGCCAGCAGTTTGGCCAGCGGACACACAGATACGCAGTATTTT; clone size: .; CDR3 length: 15; J gene: TRBJ2-3; D gene: .; V gene: TRBV28
CDR3 protein: CAWSSGISYEQYF; CDR3 DNA: TGTGCCTGGAGTAGCGGTATCTCCTACGAGCAGTACTTC; clone size: .; CDR3 length: 13; J gene: TRBJ2-7; D gene: .; V gene: TRBV30
CDR3 protein: CTSSHYEQYF; CDR3 DNA: TGCACCAGCAGCCATTACGAGCAGTACTTC; clone size: .; CDR3 length: 10; J gene: TRBJ2-7; D gene: .; V gene: TRBV1
CDR3 protein: CASSFWRTNTGELFF; CDR3 DNA: TGTGCCAGCAGTTTCTGGCGGACCAACACCGGGGAGCTGTTTTTT; clone size: .; CDR3 length: 15; J gene: TRBJ2-2; D gene: .; V gene: TRBV28
CDR3 protein: CASSLYAGDQETQYF; CDR3 DNA: TGTGCCAGCAGTTTATATGCGGGCGACCAAGAGACCCAGTACTTC; clone size: .; CDR3 length: 15; J gene: TRBJ2-5; D gene: .; V gene: TRBV28
CDR3 protein: CAWATGTGSYEQYF; CDR3 DNA: TGTGCCTGGGCCACCGGGACAGGATCCTACGAGCAGTACTTC; clone size: .; CDR3 length: 14; J gene: TRBJ2-7; D gene: TRBD1; V gene: TRBV30
CDR3 protein: CASRMSGAGSEAFF; CDR3 DNA: TGTGCCAGCAGAATGTCGGGGGCCGGCTCTGAAGCTTTCTTT; clone size: few; CDR3 length: 14; J gene: TRBJ1-1; D gene: .; V gene: TRBV6-8
CDR3 protein: CATSGSRYNEQFF; CDR3 DNA: TGTGCCACCAGCGGATCTAGATACAATGAGCAGTTCTTC; clone size: .; CDR3 length: 13; J gene: TRBJ2-1; D gene: .; V gene: TRBV15
CDR3 protein: CASSEATGSNYGYTF; CDR3 DNA: TGTGCCAGCAGTGAAGCGACAGGGAGTAACTATGGCTACACCTTC; clone size: .; CDR3 length: 15; J gene: TRBJ1-2; D gene: TRBD1; V gene: TRBV2
CDR3 protein: CASSLPAGGANEQFF; CDR3 DNA: TGTGCCAGCAGTTTACCGGCAGGGGGCGCGAATGAGCAGTTCTTC; clone size: .; CDR3 length: 15; J gene: TRBJ2-1; D gene: TRBD1; V gene: TRBV27
CDR3 protein: CASSGRGVYNEQFF; CDR3 DNA: TGTGCCAGCAGTGGTAGGGGAGTCTACAATGAGCAGTTCTTC; clone size: once; CDR3 length: 14; J gene: TRBJ2-1; D gene: .; V gene: TRBV6-1
CDR3 protein: CASSQRGYEQYF; CDR3 DNA: TGTGCCAGCAGCCAGAGGGGGTACGAGCAGTACTTC; clone size: .; CDR3 length: 12; J gene: TRBJ2-7; D gene: .; V gene: TRBV7-6